These 28 T cell receptor beta chains were all obtained from the same sample, sequenced in a study of CD8 T cells in Susac syndrome. The authors reverse transcribed roughly 0.5 to 1 ug RNA with random hexamers. TCRdb re-called the immunoSEQ multiplex PCR reads with MiXCR, one entry per CDR3 protein. The table lists 150,000 to 200,000 distinct CDR3 sequences, roughly 96% of them singletons, with approximately 0.097% in the top ten. Sequenced material: CD4+ T cells from PBMCs. The receptors shown here come from a human donor with multiple sclerosis.

This CDR3 reads CSARGTVLGSYEQYF. The CDR3 nucleotides are TGCAGTGCTAGAGGGACAGTTTTAGGTAGCTACGAGCAGTACTTC. The chain is built from TRBV20-1 and TRBJ2-7; D possibly corresponds to TRBD1 (6 bases). V lost 1 base to trimming and J lost 3 bases, with 16 bases between them. The CDR3 spans 15 residues. Germline V gene sequence: CDR1 DFQATT, CDR2 SNEGSKA (reference sequence).

This clonotype appeared a single time. The chain is built from TRBV6-6 and TRBJ2-4, with D possibly TRBD2 on 5 matching bases. The CDR3 is 13 residues long. CDR1 and CDR2 (germline): MNHNY, SVGAGI (reference sequence). The ends were cut back, 5 bases at V and 1 base at J, with 6 bases in the middle. CDR3 amino acids: CASSRGAKNIQYF. In DNA form, the CDR3 reads TGTGCCAGCAGTCGAGGGGCCAAAAACATTCAGTACTTC.

This rearrangement joins TRBV29-1 to TRBJ2-3, with a possible D match to TRBD2 (6 bases). Germline V gene sequence: CDR1 SQVTM, CDR2 ANQGSEA. The V gene lost 7 bases and the J gene lost 0 bases, with 14 bases spanning the gap. The CDR3 spans 14 residues. CDR3 bases: TGCAGCGCCGTACGGGGGAGCAGCACAGATACGCAGTATTTT. It specifies CSAVRGSSTDTQYF.

This clonotype was detected only a few times. This sequence joins TRBV5-1 and TRBJ2-5; 8 bases are shared with TRBD2. The V segment lost 4 bases and the J segment 9 bases; nucleotides outside the gene matches: 11. Germline CDR1 reads SGHRS; CDR2 reads YFSETQ. The CDR3 is 14 residues long. CDR3 residues: CASSPDGGRMAQYF. The CDR3 DNA sequence: TGCGCCAGCAGCCCAGACGGCGGGAGGATGGCCCAGTACTTC.

This clonotype showed up just once. V is TRBV20-1 and J is TRBJ2-1; TRBD2 matches 9 bases. The CDR3 length is 17 residues. Trimming took 4 bases from V and 4 from J; bases not matched to a gene: 14. Germline-derived CDR1 and CDR2 are DFQATT and SNEGSKA (reference sequence). The CDR3 sequence: CSATNPSASGIYNEQFF. The CDR3 DNA reads TGCAGTGCTACAAATCCATCGGCTAGCGGGATTTACAATGAGCAGTTCTTC.

This sequence joins TRBV3-1 and TRBJ2-7; no clear D. Germline loops: CDR1 LGHDT, CDR2 YNNKEL (reference sequence). This CDR3 is built from 12 residues. V was cut by 2 bases and J by 6 bases, with 8 bases left in between. The CDR3, as DNA: TGTGCCAGCAGCCAATATCCCGCCGAGCAGTACTTC. It is translated as CASSQYPAEQYF.

V is TRBV2 and J is TRBJ2-3; 7 bases are a match to TRBD2. Germline loops: CDR1 SNHLY, CDR2 FYNNEI. The CDR3 is 16 amino acids. J gave up 3 bases and V 2 bases, and 8 bases lay outside the gene matches. The CDR3 DNA reads TGTGCCAGCAGTGAAAGGGAGGGTATTAAGACAGATACGCAGTATTTT. Its translation: CASSEREGIKTDTQYF.

The V and J genes are TRBV5-6 and TRBJ1-4; D possibly corresponds to TRBD1 (6 bases). V was cut by 2 bases and J by 8 bases, with 13 bases left in between. In germline, CDR1 is SGHDT, CDR2 YYEEEE. The CDR3 sequence is 14 residues long. The chain's CDR3 is CASSFGQTGEKLFF. The CDR3 DNA sequence: TGTGCCAGCAGCTTTGGACAGACGGGGGAAAAACTGTTTTTT. Looking up the rest from reference TRBV5-6 and TRBJ1-4 gives the full variable domain: DAGVTQSPTHLIKTRGQQVTLRCSPKSGHDTVSWYQQALGQGPQFIFQYYEEEERQRGNFPDRFSGHQFPNYSSELNVNALLLGDSALYLCASSFGQTGEKLFFGSGTQLSVL.

This rearrangement joins TRBV7-2 to TRBJ1-2; D might be TRBD1 (5 bases). The CDR3 spans 12 residues. Germline V gene lookup returns CDR1 SGHTA and CDR2 FQGNSA. V was clipped by 5 bases and J by 6 bases, with 10 bases between them. DNA for the CDR3: TGTGCCAGCAGCGGGGACGTACATGGCTACACCTTC. As protein: CASSGDVHGYTF.

The chain recombines TRBV3-1 with TRBJ2-7; 7 nucleotides match TRBD1. Germline V gives CDR1 LGHDT, CDR2 YNNKEL (reference sequence). The length of the CDR3 is 15 residues. The V gene end was trimmed by 4 bases and the J gene end by 2 bases; junction bases not matched to a gene: 8. CDR3 amino acids: CASSRYQTGAYEQYF. CDR3 nucleotides: TGTGCCAGCAGCCGATATCAAACAGGGGCCTACGAGCAGTACTTC.

The J gene is TRBJ2-7, the V gene TRBV12-5; TRBD2 matches at 10 bases. The CDR3 contains 22 residues. Germline CDR1 LGHNT, CDR2 FRNRAP. Trimming cost V 0 bases and J 2 bases; bases outside gene matches: 22. CDR3 nucleotides: TGTGCTAGTGGTTTGGTACCCCGCCGAGGACTAGCGGTTCCGGTCAGAGCCTACGAGCAGTACTTC. This translates into CASGLVPRRGLAVPVRAYEQYF. The full variable domain, with the rest looked up from reference TRBV12-5 and TRBJ2-7, is DARVTQTPRHKVTEMGQEVTMRCQPILGHNTVFWYRQTMMQGLELLAYFRNRAPLDDSGMPKDRFSAEMPDATLATLKIQPSEPRDSAVYFCASGLVPRRGLAVPVRAYEQYFGPGTRLTVT.

DNA of the CDR3: TGTGCCACCAGCAGAGATTTCGGACTCTACAATGAGCAGTTCTTC. Protein sequence: CATSRDFGLYNEQFF. This chain connects TRBV15 to TRBJ2-1, with D possibly TRBD2 on 5 matching bases. CDR3 length: 15 amino acids. Trimming removed 0 bases at V and 3 bases at J, with 9 bases between. The germline gives CDR1 LNHNV, CDR2 YYDKDF (reference sequence).

CDR3 residues: CASSSPLGFYGYTF. In DNA form, the CDR3 reads TGTGCCAGCTCGTCACCTTTGGGATTCTATGGCTACACCTTC. The rearrangement links TRBV28 to TRBJ1-2; D call uncertain. From germline, CDR1 is MDHEN and CDR2 SYDVKM. This CDR3 contains 14 residues. The V end lost 8 bases, the J end lost 4 bases, and 17 bases lay between the germline ends.

The rearrangement uses TRBV6-1 and TRBJ2-2, with D uncertain. CDR1 is MNHNS, CDR2 SASEGT, per germline. V was pared by 1 base and J by 6 bases, with 9 bases between. CDR3 length: 14 amino acids. CDR3 loop: CASSEGFDAGELFF. For the CDR3, the DNA is TGTGCCAGCAGTGAAGGATTCGACGCCGGGGAGCTGTTTTTT.

The V gene is TRBV19, the J gene TRBJ2-7, with D tentatively TRBD2 (5 bases). CDR3 size: 12 residues. The germline CDR1 and CDR2 sequences are LNHDA and SQIVND (reference sequence). V lost 6 bases, J lost 6 bases, and 12 bases lay in between. The CDR3 sequence: CASRSSGSEQYF. CDR3 nucleotides: TGTGCCAGTAGATCGTCGGGGTCCGAGCAGTACTTC. Variable domain in full (rest from reference TRBV19 and TRBJ2-7): DGGITQSPKYLFRKEGQNVTLSCEQNLNHDAMYWYRQDPGQGLRLIYYSQIVNDFQKGDIAEGYSVSREKKESFPLTVTSAQKNPTAFYLCASRSSGSEQYFGPGTRLTVT.

The rearrangement uses TRBV7-9 and TRBJ2-3, with 8 bases matching TRBD2. The CDR3 length is 15 residues. Trimming removed 6 bases from V and 3 bases from J; junction bases left unmatched: 8. The germline gives CDR1 SEHNR, CDR2 FQNEAQ (reference sequence). The CDR3 nucleotides read TGTGCCAGCAGTCATTCGGGGGGGCTTACAGATACGCAGTATTTT. Amino acids: CASSHSGGLTDTQYF.

The chain joins TRBV30 to TRBJ1-1; D gene unclear. Trimming took 8 bases from V and 2 from J, leaving 24 bases between them. The CDR3 spans 16 residues. Germline V gives CDR1 GTSNPN, CDR2 SVGIG (reference sequence). Here the CDR3 DNA reads TGTGCCGGGATGTTAAGGCGCCGTCTTTTCAACACTGAAGCTTTCTTT. Protein product: CAGMLRRRLFNTEAFF.

The gene calls are TRBV2 and TRBJ1-5; TRBD1 might be the D (6 bases). Germline assignment: CDR1 SNHLY and CDR2 FYNNEI. V lost 7 bases, J lost 7 bases, and 14 bases lay in between. The CDR3 sequence is 13 residues long. The CDR3 DNA follows: TGTGCCAGCAATCCGGGGGCAGGGCAGCCCCAGCATTTT. Translated, it gives CASNPGAGQPQHF.

The V gene is TRBV10-3, the J gene TRBJ1-2, with 9 bases identical to TRBD1. The CDR3 is 15 residues long. In germline, CDR1 is ENHRY, CDR2 SYGVKD. Trimming took 4 bases from V and 8 from J; bases not matched to a gene: 11. The CDR3 sequence: CAISGGTGLGDGYTF. The CDR3 DNA follows: TGTGCCATCAGTGGGGGGACAGGGCTAGGGGACGGCTACACCTTC.

CDR3 amino acids: CASSGDRPSYEQYF. CDR3 DNA: TGCGCCAGCAGCGGGGACAGGCCCTCCTACGAGCAGTACTTC. The chain recombines TRBV5-1 with TRBJ2-7; 8 nucleotides agree with TRBD1. CDR1 and CDR2 (germline): SGHRS, YFSETQ. CDR3 size: 14 residues. Trimming took 4 bases from V and 0 from J; bases not matched to a gene: 3.

The V gene is TRBV2, the J gene TRBJ2-5; 8 nucleotides match TRBD2. Germline values: CDR1 SNHLY, CDR2 FYNNEI. The V and J ends lost 2 bases and 5 bases, in that order; junction bases with no gene match: 4. The CDR3 is 14 residues long. CDR3 residues: CASSERASGETQYF. As DNA, the CDR3 is TGTGCCAGCAGTGAACGGGCTAGCGGGGAGACCCAGTACTTC.

The chain uses TRBV12-3 or TRBV12-4 and TRBJ1-1; 8 bases agree with TRBD1. Trimming took 6 bases from V and 0 from J; bases not matched to a gene: 3. This CDR3 region has 14 residues. CDR3 in DNA: TGTGCCAGCAGCCCACAGGGGGTGAACACTGAAGCTTTCTTT. It specifies CASSPQGVNTEAFF.

The rearrangement joins TRBV30 to TRBJ2-5, with D possibly called TRBD1 or TRBD2 (5 bases each). The V and J ends lost 5 bases and 1 base respectively, with 11 bases between them. The CDR3 contains 13 residues. Germline V gene data show CDR1 as GTSNPN and CDR2 as SVGIG (reference sequence). The CDR3 is CAWAPGTQETQYF. CDR3 coding DNA: TGTGCCTGGGCGCCCGGGACCCAAGAGACCCAGTACTTC. The full variable domain, in which reference TRBV30 and TRBJ2-5 provide the parts outside the CDR3, is SQTIHQWPATLVQPVGSPLSLECTVEGTSNPNLYWYRQAAGRGLQLLFYSVGIGQISSEVPQNLSASRPQDRQFILSSKKLLLSDSGFYLCAWAPGTQETQYFGPGTRLLVL.

CDR3 region: CATAGNPDTQYF. The CDR3 DNA follows: TGTGCCACCGCTGGCAACCCAGATACGCAGTATTTT. The chain recombines TRBV24-1 with TRBJ2-3; D is ambiguous. The CDR3 extends over 12 amino acids. The germline V gene encodes CDR1 KGHDR and CDR2 SFDVKD. Trimming removed 9 bases at V and 4 bases at J, with 10 bases between.

The rearrangement joins TRBV30 to TRBJ1-5, with D unclear. The CDR3 runs 15 residues. CDR1 and CDR2 (germline): GTSNPN, SVGIG (reference sequence). V lost 2 bases and J lost 5, with 16 bases in between. The CDR3 region has the DNA TGTGCCTGGAGTAGGAAGGAATTGGGTTATCAGCCCCAGCATTTT. It yields the protein CAWSRKELGYQPQHF.

This chain connects TRBV29-1 to TRBJ1-4; D is unresolved. Per germline, CDR1 SQVTM and CDR2 ANQGSEA. The CDR3 is 12 amino acids. Trimming shortened V by 6 bases and J by 5 bases, and 10 bases separated the two germline ends. The CDR3: CSVGRKNEKLFF. For the CDR3, the DNA is TGCAGCGTCGGCAGAAAAAATGAAAAACTGTTTTTT.

The chain carries TRBV7-6 and TRBJ1-5; D not certain. The germline V gene has CDR1 SGHVS and CDR2 FNYEAQ. The V gene lost 5 bases and the J gene lost 3 bases, with 8 bases spanning the gap. The CDR3 extends over 13 amino acids. The CDR3 bases are TGTGCCAGCAGCCCGCAACCCAATCAGCCCCAGCATTTT. Translating gives CASSPQPNQPQHF.

The chain is built from TRBV5-1 and TRBJ1-1, with D hard to call. This CDR3 is built from 13 residues. V was shortened by 2 bases and J by 10 bases, with 15 bases between the two germline ends. Germline CDR1 and CDR2: SGHRS and YFSETQ. Written as DNA, the CDR3 is TGCGCCAGCAGCTTTTCTCCTCAAAATCCAGCTTTCTTT. Translating gives CASSFSPQNPAFF.